The T cell receptor beta chain under discussion was sequenced for a study of post-analysis software for immune sequencing data. Study in general: Recorded subtypes: relapsing-remitting, secondary progressive, progressive-relapsing; some patients unannotated. General study points: TRBV segments more frequent in patients than in controls numbered about five and included TRBV5-6, TRBV5-1 and TRBV20-1. Significantly lower normalized Chao1 diversity was seen in multiple sclerosis patients than in controls.

The CDR3 extends over 13 amino acids. The germline V gene encodes CDR1 SEHNR and CDR2 FQNEAQ (reference sequence). The V end lost 2 bases, the J end lost 7 bases, and 10 bases lay between the germline ends. Prepared TCR beta cDNA libraries contained unique molecular identifiers. The source material, roughly 0.9 to 10 million T cells, gave rise to 500,000 or so cDNA molecules. Each CDR3 protein gets one entry after TCRdb re-called the PCR reads with MiXCR. Here the sample spans approximately 660,000 distinct CDR3 sequences, more than 50% being singletons. Remarks on this clonotype: Its matching antigen is unknown.

The chain combines TRBV7-9 with TRBJ2-3; D unresolved. Source material: blood. The receptor was derived from a girl aged 2-10 years with multiple sclerosis. For the CDR3, the DNA is TGTGCCAGCAGCTTACGGTGGGAAAATACGCAGTATTTT. Translating gives CASSLRWENTQYF.